Following are 30 T cell receptor beta chains from one sample sequenced in a study of control samples from healthy donors and cancer patients. Produced via immunoSEQ multiplex PCR; TCRdb's table is partial and in-frame only. The table shows roughly 180,000 clones, with about nine tenths occurring only once. Sequencing input: blood. The receptors stem from a woman in her thirties or forties in good health.

This chain joins TRBV7-2 and TRBJ1-2; D perhaps matches TRBD1 (6 bases). Germline CDR1 reads SGHTA; CDR2 reads FQGNSA. The CDR3 extends over 18 amino acids. Trimming pared 5 bases from V and 8 bases from J, leaving 30 bases between. The CDR3 nucleotides are TGTGCCAGCAGCACCTCGACAGGCCCGGAAGTCCGAGTCAACGGCTACACCTTC. Its protein product is CASSTSTGPEVRVNGYTF.

This clone was observed a few times. V is TRBV10-3 and J is TRBJ2-6, with a weak D call TRBD2 (6 bases). The CDR3 is 15 amino acids. V lost 4 bases and J 0 bases, leaving 7 bases between the germline ends. Germline V gives CDR1 ENHRY, CDR2 SYGVKD. In nucleotides, the CDR3 is TGTGCCATCAGTGGGGGAGGCTCTGGGGCCAACGTCCTGACTTTC. This sequence encodes CAISGGGSGANVLTF.

Worth noting for this clone: A read error may produce the germline difference seen at one junction end. The genes are TRBV29-1 and TRBJ1-1; no clear D gene. The V gene's germline CDR1 is SQVTM and CDR2 ANQGSEA. The CDR3 has 14 amino acids. DNA for the CDR3: TGCAGCCTTGAACACTTACAAATGAACACTGAAGCTTTCTTT. It encodes CSLEHLQMNTEAFF.

V gene TRBV29-1 combines with J gene TRBJ1-2; 7 bases align to TRBD1. This CDR3 has 13 amino acids. J gave up 7 bases and V 3 bases, and 8 bases lay outside the gene matches. The germline gives CDR1 SQVTM, CDR2 ANQGSEA. The CDR3 DNA is TGCAGCGTTGAGGGAGGGGGCAGAGCTGGCTACACCTTC. It is translated as CSVEGGGRAGYTF.

This clone was counted a single time. This chain joins TRBV9 and TRBJ1-2; D is possibly TRBD1 (5 bases). Germline V gene lookup returns CDR1 SGDLS and CDR2 YYNGEE. The CDR3 covers 12 residues. V lost 4 bases to trimming and J lost 5 bases, with 9 bases between them. Here the CDR3 DNA reads TGTGCCAGCAGCCCCGCAGGGTATGGCTACACCTTC. As protein: CASSPAGYGYTF.

The rearrangement joins TRBV19 to TRBJ1-4, with unresolved D. This CDR3 has 15 amino acids. CDR1 is LNHDA, CDR2 SQIVND, per germline (reference sequence). Trimming took off 4 bases at V and 0 bases at J, with 9 bases between the two ends. CDR3 region: CASSTLFATNEKLFF. The CDR3, as DNA: TGTGCCAGTAGTACCCTATTTGCAACTAATGAAAAACTGTTTTTT.

Regarding this clone: In the same sample, other DNA sequences code for this CDR3. The chain links TRBV27 to TRBJ2-2; possible D gene TRBD1, 5 bases. This CDR3 is 14 amino acids long. Trimming removed 2 bases from V and 4 bases from J, with 8 bases in between. Looked up from germline, CDR1 is MNHEY and CDR2 is SMNVEV (reference sequence). As DNA, the CDR3 is TGTGCCAGCAGTTTAGGGGCAGCCACCGGGGAGCTGTTTTTT. Translating gives CASSLGAATGELFF.

This rearrangement joins TRBV28 to TRBJ2-1; D gene uncertain. V lost 3 bases and J 7 bases, leaving 4 bases between the germline ends. This CDR3 contains 11 residues. Germline CDR1 MDHEN, CDR2 SYDVKM. This CDR3 reads CASSLVNEQFF. The DNA of the CDR3 is TGTGCCAGCAGTTTGGTAAATGAGCAGTTCTTC. Full variable domain (rest looked up from reference TRBV28 and TRBJ2-1): DVKVTQSSRYLVKRTGEKVFLECVQDMDHENMFWYRQDPGLGLRLIYFSYDVKMKEKGDIPEGYSVSREKKERFSLILESASTNQTSMYLCASSLVNEQFFGPGTRLTVL.

The chain uses TRBV6-4 and TRBJ1-3; a possible D gene is TRBD1 (6 bases). V was shortened by 6 bases and J by 1 base, with 16 bases between the two germline ends. This CDR3 is built from 16 residues. Germline values: CDR1 MRHNA, CDR2 SNTAGT. CDR3 residues: CASRRTGSSSGNTIYF. The DNA of the CDR3 is TGTGCCAGCAGACGCACAGGGAGTAGTTCTGGAAACACCATATATTTT.

The genes are TRBV11-2 and TRBJ1-1; tentative D call: TRBD1 (5 bases). The V gene lost 3 bases and the J gene lost 2 bases, with 10 bases spanning the gap. The CDR3 extends over 14 amino acids. CDR1 and CDR2 (germline): SGHAT, FQNNGV. This CDR3 reads CASSFAGTNTEAFF. In DNA, the CDR3 is TGTGCCAGCAGCTTTGCCGGGACTAACACTGAAGCTTTCTTT.

This clone was seen once. V is TRBV29-1 and J is TRBJ1-3, with D possibly TRBD1 on 6 matching bases. CDR1 and CDR2 (germline): SQVTM, ANQGSEA. V was cut by 7 bases and J by 6 bases, with 19 bases left in between. The CDR3 contains 14 residues. The CDR3 spells CSGVRGGLENTIYF. In DNA, the CDR3 is TGCAGCGGCGTTCGAGGGGGGCTGGAAAACACCATATATTTT.

This clone was found once. The CDR3 DNA reads as TGCGCCAGCAGCCCGACCGTGACCCACGAGCAGTACTTC. This sequence encodes CASSPTVTHEQYF. The chain recombines TRBV4-1 with TRBJ2-7; D call uncertain. CDR1 and CDR2 (germline): MGHRA, YSYEKL. V was pared by 4 bases and J by 5 bases, with 12 bases between. The CDR3 is made up of 13 amino acids.

This chain connects TRBV11-2 to TRBJ2-1; D is unresolved. V was cut by 0 bases and J by 10 bases, with 10 bases left in between. The CDR3 loop spans 13 amino acids. Germline values: CDR1 SGHAT, CDR2 FQNNGV. CDR3: CASSLDGLGEQFF. CDR3 bases: TGTGCCAGCAGCTTAGACGGTCTTGGGGAGCAGTTCTTC.

The rearrangement links TRBV5-1 to TRBJ1-2; 8 bases are shared with TRBD1. CDR1 is SGHRS, CDR2 YFSETQ, per germline. The CDR3 length is 16 residues. V lost 4 bases and J lost 0; bases outside the gene matches: 8. CDR3 loop: CASSPGTGSANYGYTF. CDR3 DNA sequence: TGCGCCAGCAGCCCCGGGACAGGAAGCGCTAACTATGGCTACACCTTC.

The rearrangement links TRBV11-2 to TRBJ2-1, with 13 bases matching TRBD2. The CDR3 sequence is 17 residues long. The V segment lost 5 bases and the J segment 3 bases; nucleotides outside the gene matches: 7. In germline, CDR1 is SGHAT, CDR2 FQNNGV. The CDR3 sequence: CASSPSGLAGNYNEQFF. In DNA form, the CDR3 reads TGTGCCAGCAGCCCCTCGGGACTAGCGGGGAACTACAATGAGCAGTTCTTC.

This chain connects TRBV7-8 to TRBJ2-1, with D unresolved. CDR3 length: 14 residues. The germline V gene has CDR1 SGHVS and CDR2 FQNEAQ. Trimming cost V 0 bases and J 6 bases, with 9 bases left between them. The CDR3 loop reads CASSLAGALNEQFF. CDR3 in DNA: TGTGCCAGCAGCTTAGCTGGTGCCCTCAATGAGCAGTTCTTC.

V and J are TRBV9 and TRBJ1-4, with a tentative D call TRBD1 (6 bases). The ends were cut back, 4 bases at V and 7 bases at J, with 14 bases in the middle. The V gene's germline CDR1 is SGDLS and CDR2 YYNGEE. This CDR3 comprises 14 residues. The DNA for the CDR3 is TGTGCCAGCAGCCCAAGGAGGGGGGCTGAAAAACTGTTTTTT. Its protein is CASSPRRGAEKLFF.

The rearrangement links TRBV5-4 to TRBJ2-7, with a weak D call TRBD2 (5 bases). CDR3 size: 14 residues. Trimming left V 1 base short and J 2 bases short, with 10 bases between. CDR1 is SGHNT and CDR2 is YYREEE in the germline V gene (reference sequence). The CDR3 DNA reads TGTGCCAGCAGCTTGTCCGGGATCCCCTACGAGCAGTACTTC. Its protein product is CASSLSGIPYEQYF. The full variable domain, completed using reference TRBV5-4 and TRBJ2-7, is ETGVTQSPTHLIKTRGQQVTLRCSSQSGHNTVSWYQQALGQGPQFIFQYYREEENGRGNFPPRFSGLQFPNYSSELNVNALELDDSALYLCASSLSGIPYEQYFGPGTRLTVT.

This clone was counted a single time. The J gene is TRBJ1-5, the V gene TRBV6-5, with 8 positions matching TRBD1. The CDR3 sequence is 14 residues long. V dropped 5 bases and J dropped 4; count of bases not matched to a gene: 4. Germline CDR1 MNHEY, CDR2 SVGAGI. The CDR3 coding sequence is TGTGCCAGCAGTCTTCGGACAGGGAATCAGCCCCAGCATTTT. Encoded protein: CASSLRTGNQPQHF.

This chain connects TRBV21-1 to TRBJ2-1; TRBD1, the table's D call, was not compared with the DNA. TRBV21-1 is given as a pseudogene. The CDR3 loop spans 15 amino acids. CDR3 amino acids: CASSKVGDSCREQFF. DNA for the CDR3: TGTGCCAGCAGCAAAGTAGGGGACAGTTGCAGGGAGCAGTTCTTC.

The chain links TRBV12-3 or TRBV12-4 to TRBJ2-5, with TRBD2 as a possible D gene (6 bases). Between the trimmed V and J ends, which lost 8 bases and 5 bases, there was a span of 12 bases. The CDR3 covers 12 residues. The CDR3 DNA reads TGTGCCAGCGCGGGACGGTGGGAGACCCAGTACTTC. Residues: CASAGRWETQYF.

The chain links TRBV14 to TRBJ1-2, with a weak D call TRBD1 (5 bases). The V end was cut by 5 bases, the J end by 10 bases, with 29 bases between. This CDR3 region has 17 residues. Germline CDR1 SGHDN, CDR2 FVKESK. The CDR3 is CASSTGGTQRLAKDYTF. The CDR3 DNA is TGTGCCAGCAGCACGGGCGGGACCCAGAGACTTGCTAAAGACTACACCTTC.

The chain employs TRBV4-2 and TRBJ2-7; 11 nucleotides agree with TRBD2. J lost 2 bases, V lost 2 bases, and 2 bases had no gene match. In germline, CDR1 is LGHNA, CDR2 YNFKEQ. The CDR3 totals 15 residues. CDR3 coding DNA: TGTGCCAGCAGCCAAAATAGCGGGGGGGCCTACGAGCAGTACTTC. Amino acid sequence: CASSQNSGGAYEQYF.

This clone has only one observation. This sequence joins TRBV2 and TRBJ1-4; D may be TRBD1 (5 bases). V lost 6 bases and J lost 8, with 16 bases in between. Germline-derived CDR1 and CDR2 are SNHLY and FYNNEI. CDR3 length: 14 residues. CDR3 amino acids: CASRAVGGREKLFF. In DNA, the CDR3 is TGTGCCAGCAGAGCCGTTGGGGGGAGGGAAAAACTGTTTTTT.

The chain employs TRBV7-9 and TRBJ1-1, with a weak D call TRBD1 (5 bases). CDR1 is SEHNR and CDR2 is FQNEAQ in the germline V gene (reference sequence). Between the trimmed V and J ends, which lost 5 bases and 7 bases, there was a span of 11 bases. The CDR3 loop spans 12 amino acids. CDR3 sequence reads: CASSGHQSEAFF. For the CDR3, the DNA is TGTGCCAGCAGCGGACACCAGAGTGAAGCTTTCTTT.

The V and J genes are TRBV2 and TRBJ2-3; 8 bases fit TRBD2. Germline assignment: CDR1 SNHLY and CDR2 FYNNEI. Losses at the gene ends were 4 bases for V and 1 base for J; bases not matched to a gene: 10. The CDR3 totals 17 residues. This CDR3 is CASSGGLYSGGTDTQYF. The CDR3 DNA reads as TGTGCCAGCAGTGGCGGGCTGTATAGCGGGGGCACAGATACGCAGTATTTT.

The chain joins TRBV19 to TRBJ1-5, with 8 positions matching TRBD1. Germline-derived CDR1 and CDR2 are LNHDA and SQIVND (reference sequence). J gave up 7 bases and V 7 bases, and 18 bases lay outside the gene matches. The CDR3 spans 17 residues. DNA of the CDR3: TGTGCCAGTATATTTGGGGCGAGGACAGGGCTAAGACAGCCCCAGCATTTT. Protein product: CASIFGARTGLRQPQHF. The whole variable domain, filled in from reference TRBV19 and TRBJ1-5, reads DGGITQSPKYLFRKEGQNVTLSCEQNLNHDAMYWYRQDPGQGLRLIYYSQIVNDFQKGDIAEGYSVSREKKESFPLTVTSAQKNPTAFYLCASIFGARTGLRQPQHFGDGTRLSIL.

The genes are TRBV7-6 and TRBJ2-2; 10 nucleotides align to TRBD1. There are 16 residues in the CDR3. Unmatched junction bases numbered 3, after V lost 1 base and J lost 4 bases. Germline CDR1 reads SGHVS; CDR2 reads FNYEAQ. The CDR3 protein is CASSLVGTGVTGELFF. CDR3 nucleotide sequence: TGTGCCAGCAGCTTAGTCGGGACAGGGGTCACCGGGGAGCTGTTTTTT.

J is TRBJ2-3 and V is TRBV6-5, with D perhaps assigned TRBD1 or TRBD2 (6 bases each). There are 14 residues in the CDR3. CDR1 is MNHEY, CDR2 SVGAGI, per germline. V was clipped by 8 bases and J by 0 bases, with 12 bases between them. The CDR3 nucleotides are TGTGCCAGCGAGGGGGGAGCTAGCACAGATACGCAGTATTTT. Protein sequence: CASEGGASTDTQYF.

J is TRBJ2-3 and V is TRBV6-5; a possible D gene is TRBD2 (6 bases). Germline assignment: CDR1 MNHEY and CDR2 SVGAGI. Trimming took 8 bases from V and 1 from J, leaving 13 bases between them. CDR3 length equals 14 residues. CDR3 in amino acids: CASAPGTRTDTQYF. The CDR3 nucleotides are TGTGCCAGCGCTCCCGGGACTCGCACAGATACGCAGTATTTT.